This T cell receptor beta chain appears in the sequencing data of a study of T-cell reconstitution after alpha-beta-depleted transplantation in children. The study, taken as a whole, reports: Some patients' high day-60 TCRbeta diversity was attributed to recipient cells surviving conditioning. It was reported that alpha-beta T cells came from several hundred expanded graft clones (about two months after transplant).

This clonotype was seen many times. Its antigen is not known. Construction of the TCRbeta library involved unique molecular identifiers. TCRdb processed the PCR reads anew with MiXCR; each CDR3 protein has one entry. The sample consists of under 850,000 distinct CDR3 sequences, 10% to 15% of them appearing once. Germline assignment: CDR1 SGHRS and CDR2 YFSETQ. There are 14 residues in the CDR3. V lost 3 bases, J lost 4 bases, and 14 bases lay in between. The source material was PBMCs, sampled before TCRalphabeta/CD19-depleted stem cell transplant. The sequence was obtained from a girl aged 2 to 10 with congenital amegakaryocytic thrombocytopenia, due to receive a stem cell transplant. The chain recombines TRBV5-1 with TRBJ2-7, with TRBD1 as a possible D gene (6 bases). As DNA, the CDR3 is TGCGCCAGCAGCTACAGGGTGGAAGGGTACGAGCAGTACTTC. This translates into CASSYRVEGYEQYF.